This T cell receptor beta chain was identified during a study of shared clonotypes between healthy human individuals. Germline V gene sequence: CDR1 SGHNT, CDR2 YYREEE (reference sequence). This CDR3 is built from 14 residues. The V end was cut by 2 bases, the J end by 0 bases, with 9 bases between. Assay runs were performed at deep level. Genomic DNA from each subset was divided evenly over several immunoSEQ plates. It was around 180 ng DNA, approximately 28,000 T cell genomes, that sorted-subset replicate PCRs used. The protocol was immunoSEQ multiplex PCR, while the TCRdb copy is restricted to in-frame clones and leaves out a portion. The repertoire has about 1.5 million clones, roughly 98% of them found once; the top ten carry approximately 0.45%.

What was sequenced was naive CD4+ T cells sorted from blood. Subset specified: CD45RA+ positively selected. The source is a man aged 25-45 years in good health. The rearrangement uses TRBV5-4 and TRBJ2-7, with D tentatively TRBD1 (6 bases). The CDR3 loop reads CASSFRDNSYEQYF. In DNA, the CDR3 is TGTGCCAGCAGCTTCCGGGACAACTCCTACGAGCAGTACTTC.